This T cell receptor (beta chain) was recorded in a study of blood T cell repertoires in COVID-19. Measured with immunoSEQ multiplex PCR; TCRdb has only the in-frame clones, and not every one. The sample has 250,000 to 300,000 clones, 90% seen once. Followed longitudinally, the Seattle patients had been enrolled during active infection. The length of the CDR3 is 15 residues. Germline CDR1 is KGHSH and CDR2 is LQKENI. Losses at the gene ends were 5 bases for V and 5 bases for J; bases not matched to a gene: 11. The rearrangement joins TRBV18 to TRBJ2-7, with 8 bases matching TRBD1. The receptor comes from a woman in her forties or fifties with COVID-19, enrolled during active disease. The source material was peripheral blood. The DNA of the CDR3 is TGTGCCAGCTCATATTCAGGGGGCGCGATCCACGAGCAGTACTTC. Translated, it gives CASSYSGGAIHEQYF.